These T cell receptor beta chains were read from a single sample in a study of spatial heterogeneity in lung cancer. TCRdb analysed the 5' RACE reads with MiXCR anew, one entry per CDR3 protein. The repertoire has thousands of distinct CDR3 sequences, roughly 8.6% of them found once; the top ten carry approximately 16%. The sequencing used lung tumor tissue, collected at surgery. The receptor set was obtained from a male donor with early-stage non-small cell lung cancer. Each CDR3 is given with its conserved first and last residue. A D gene is named only where the DNA matches it firmly. Clone size is not always given. Where it is, it says once, few, many or a class for expanded clones.

few	TRBV9	-	TRBJ1-6	TGTGCCAGCAGCACTCTGACAGGTCTCCTCCACTTT	CASSTLTGLLHF
-	TRBV7-6	-	TRBJ2-7	TGTGCCAGCAGCTTAGAGGCCTACATTGACGAGCAGTACTTC	CASSLEAYIDEQYF
medium-sized	TRBV29-1	TRBD1	TRBJ2-5	TGCAGCGGAGGGGGCTACTACCAAGAGACCCAGTACTTC	CSGGGYYQETQYF
-	TRBV11-2	-	TRBJ2-7	TGTGCCAGCAGCCAGGGGCTGAACGAGCAGTACTTC	CASSQGLNEQYF
medium-sized	TRBV15	TRBD1	TRBJ2-7	TGTGCCACCAGCGCCCGTTCCCGGGACAGCTACGAGCAGTACTTC	CATSARSRDSYEQYF
many	TRBV5-4	-	TRBJ2-5	TGTGCCAGCAGCCCGGACGGGGTGCCCCAGTACTTC	CASSPDGVPQYF
-	TRBV14	-	TRBJ2-7	TGTGCCAGCAGCCAAGCCCGATACGAGCAGTACTTC	CASSQARYEQYF
many	TRBV3-1	-	TRBJ2-4	TGTGCCAGCAGCCCGTTGACAGTGGGGCTCAAAAACATTCAGTACTTC	CASSPLTVGLKNIQYF
medium-sized	TRBV7-6	TRBD1	TRBJ2-5	TGTGCCAGCAGCTTAGTAGGGACAGGGGAAGAGACCCAGTACTTC	CASSLVGTGEETQYF
medium-sized	TRBV28	-	TRBJ2-3	TGTGCCAGCAGTTTACCAACTGACCCAACCACAGATACGCAGTATTTT	CASSLPTDPTTDTQYF
medium-sized	TRBV6-6	TRBD1	TRBJ2-7	TGTGCCAGCAGTTACCCGACAGGGTTCTCCTACGAGCAGTACTTC	CASSYPTGFSYEQYF
-	TRBV28	-	TRBJ2-1	TGTGCCAGCAGGGAGACTAGTCGGGCGTTCTTC	CASRETSRAFF
medium-sized	TRBV7-2	-	TRBJ1-2	TGTGCCAGCAGCTTCGGGGGGAACTTCGGCTACACCTTC	CASSFGGNFGYTF
medium-sized	TRBV11-2	-	TRBJ2-3	TGTGCCAGCAGCCCCAGAGATACGCAGTATTTT	CASSPRDTQYF
many	TRBV29-1	TRBD1	TRBJ1-2	TGCAGCGTCCGACAGGGAGGCTATGGCTACACCTTC	CSVRQGGYGYTF
few	TRBV2	-	TRBJ2-3	TGTGCCACCCGAAGGGTCACAGATACGCAGTATTTT	CATRRVTDTQYF
medium-sized	TRBV2	-	TRBJ1-2	TGTGCCAGCAGTGAAGGAGGAAGCGACTATGGCTACACCTTC	CASSEGGSDYGYTF
many	TRBV20-1	TRBD2	TRBJ2-7	TGCAGTGCGCACCTAGCGGGAGGGTCCGACGAGCAGTACTTC	CSAHLAGGSDEQYF
many	TRBV21-1	-	TRBJ2-1	TGTGCCAGCAGCAAAGTAACTAGCGGGGGCTACAATGAGCAGTTCTTC	CASSKVTSGGYNEQFF
medium-sized	TRBV5-1	-	TRBJ2-7	TGCGCCAGCAGCTTTGACGGGACCCCTAACTTC	CASSFDGTPNF
-	TRBV7-2	TRBD2	TRBJ2-3	TGTGCCAGCAGCTCTCTAGCGGGAGTAGTAGATACGCAGTATTTT	CASSSLAGVVDTQYF
medium-sized	TRBV5-4	TRBD1	TRBJ2-3	TGTGCCAGCAGCTTGGCCCCTTCCGGGACAGGTCCGATTACGCAGTTTTTT	CASSLAPSGTGPITQFF
medium-sized	TRBV20-1	-	TRBJ2-5	TGCAGTGCAGTGCCGGGACTTCAACAAGAGACCCAGTACTTC	CSAVPGLQQETQYF
few	TRBV2	-	TRBJ2-3	TGTGCCAGCAGTTGGGGGGGGCCGGGCTTGGGAACAGATACGCAGTATTTT	CASSWGGPGLGTDTQYF
-	TRBV28	-	TRBJ2-1	TGTGCCAGCAGGTGGACTAATCAAGTTTGGTTCTTC	CASRWTNQVWFF
medium-sized	TRBV20-1	-	TRBJ1-2	TGCAGTGCTCCGCGGACAGAATCCTACACCTTC	CSAPRTESYTF
many	TRBV7-8	-	TRBJ1-2	TGTGCCAGCAGCGTCGATGGCGCTTATGGCTACACCTTC	CASSVDGAYGYTF
medium-sized	TRBV27	-	TRBJ2-6	TGTGCCAGCAGTTCACGGGCCGAGGGGGCCAACGTCCTGACTTTC	CASSSRAEGANVLTF
medium-sized	TRBV5-1	-	TRBJ2-3	TGCGCCAGCAGCTTGGGTGATACGCAGTATTTT	CASSLGDTQYF
few	TRBV10-3	TRBD2	TRBJ2-7	TGTGCCGGGGGGGGGACCCCTTACGAGCAGTACTTC	CAGGGTPYEQYF
medium-sized	TRBV12-3/TRBV12-4	-	TRBJ2-2	TGTGCCAGCAGTTTGATTTTGTCGAACACCGGGGAGCTGTTTTTT	CASSLILSNTGELFF
medium-sized	TRBV6-2/TRBV6-3	TRBD2	TRBJ2-2	TGTGCCAGCAGCTCACTAGCGGGGAAGACCGGGGAGCTGTTTTTT	CASSSLAGKTGELFF
many	TRBV7-8	TRBD2	TRBJ2-2	TGTGCCAGCAGCCAACGTACGGGACTAGAGGCCGGGGAGCTGTTTTTT	CASSQRTGLEAGELFF
medium-sized	TRBV12-5	-	TRBJ2-3	TGTGCTAGTGGTTTGGTATCGGGGGCTCCGCAGTATTTT	CASGLVSGAPQYF
few	TRBV29-1	-	TRBJ2-3	TGCAGCGTAGAAAAGGGGGTGGATACGCAGTATTTT	CSVEKGVDTQYF
large	TRBV2	-	TRBJ1-4	TGTGCCTGTCAAACAGACCTCGAAAAACTGTTTTTT	CACQTDLEKLFF
medium-sized	TRBV29-1	TRBD1	TRBJ2-5	TGCAGCGTCCTCCTGGGACAGAGCCAAGAGACCCAGTACTTC	CSVLLGQSQETQYF
medium-sized	TRBV29-1	-	TRBJ1-2	TGCAGCGTTGAGGAGGACAGCCTCTATGGCTACACCTTC	CSVEEDSLYGYTF
many	TRBV30	TRBD1	TRBJ2-3	TGTGCCTGGACTGTTTGGGACAGGGGGGATACGCAGTATTTT	CAWTVWDRGDTQYF
medium-sized	TRBV10-3	-	TRBJ2-6	TGTGCCACCACGAGGGGGGGAATCTCTGGGGCCAACGTCCTGACTTTC	CATTRGGISGANVLTF
medium-sized	TRBV6-6	TRBD2	TRBJ2-2	TGTGCCAGCAGTTATCGTCTAACGGGAGGGCCGAACACCGGGGAGCTGTTTTTT	CASSYRLTGGPNTGELFF
many	TRBV7-2	-	TRBJ1-5	TGTGCCAGCAGCTTACTCCGTGGCCAGGGTAAGAGGAATCAGCCCCAGCATTTT	CASSLLRGQGKRNQPQHF